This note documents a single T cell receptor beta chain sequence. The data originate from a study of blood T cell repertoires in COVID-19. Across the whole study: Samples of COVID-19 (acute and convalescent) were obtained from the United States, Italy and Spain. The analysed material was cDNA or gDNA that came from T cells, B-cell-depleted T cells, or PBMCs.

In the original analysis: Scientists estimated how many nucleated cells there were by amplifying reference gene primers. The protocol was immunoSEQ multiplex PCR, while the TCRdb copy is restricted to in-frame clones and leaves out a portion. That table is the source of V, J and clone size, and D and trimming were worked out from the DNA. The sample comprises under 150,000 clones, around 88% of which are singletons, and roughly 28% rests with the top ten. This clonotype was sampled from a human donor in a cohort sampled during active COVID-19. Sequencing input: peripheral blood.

CDR3 in amino acids: CASSFRGDEQFF. CDR3 nucleotide sequence: TGTGCCAGCAGCTTCAGGGGCGATGAGCAGTTCTTC. The rearrangement joins TRBV11-3 to TRBJ2-1; a weak D match, TRBD1 (6 bases). V gave up 3 bases and J gave up 8 bases, with 8 bases separating them. Germline-derived CDR1 and CDR2 are SGHNT and YENEEA. The CDR3 spans 12 residues.